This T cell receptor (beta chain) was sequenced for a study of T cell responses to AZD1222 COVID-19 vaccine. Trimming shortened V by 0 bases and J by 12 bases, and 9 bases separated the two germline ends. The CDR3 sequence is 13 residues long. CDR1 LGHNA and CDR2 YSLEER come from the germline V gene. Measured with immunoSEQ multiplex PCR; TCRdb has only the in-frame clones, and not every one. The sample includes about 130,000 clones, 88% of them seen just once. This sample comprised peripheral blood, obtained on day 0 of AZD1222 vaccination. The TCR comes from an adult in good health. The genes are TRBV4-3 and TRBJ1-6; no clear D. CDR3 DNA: TGCGCCAGCAGCCAAGATAGTCAGAGACCCCTCCACTTT. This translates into CASSQDSQRPLHF.